Listed below are T cell receptor beta chains from one sample, sequenced in a study of blood T cell repertoires in COVID-19. Profiled with immunoSEQ multiplex PCR; TCRdb holds only in-frame clones, not every one. This table holds roughly 200,000 clones, about 83% found once. The sample was PBMCs or T cells enriched from blood (not recorded which). The source of these receptors is a woman between 45 and 65 years old who had been exposed to COVID-19. The CDR3 runs from the conserved cysteine through the conserved F or W. Fields, in order: D gene, J gene, clone size, V gene, CDR3 protein, CDR3 DNA. A D gene is named only where the DNA matches it firmly. A row's size may be missing; if present it is once, few, many or a size class.

>TRBD2|TRBJ2-3|-|TRBV18
CASSPIPLAGVTDTQYF
TGTGCCAGCTCACCTATCCCGCTAGCGGGGGTCACAGATACGCAGTATTTT
>-|TRBJ2-5|once|TRBV5-1
CASSLGREKETQYF
TGCGCCAGCAGCTTGGGAAGGGAGAAAGAGACCCAGTACTTC
>-|TRBJ2-5|-|TRBV21-1
CASLHINYYKETQYF
TGTGCCAGCCTTCATATAAACTATTACAAAGAGACCCAGTACTTC
>-|TRBJ2-1|-|TRBV25-1
CASSGSRISYNEQFF
TGTGCCAGCAGTGGGTCCAGGATATCATACAATGAGCAGTTCTTC
>-|TRBJ1-1|-|TRBV7-8
CASSLYQGRTEAFF
TGTGCCAGCAGCTTATATCAGGGCAGGACTGAAGCTTTCTTT
>TRBD1|TRBJ2-2|-|TRBV6-2/TRBV6-3
CASSRDRPNTGELFF
TGTGCCAGCAGCCGGGACAGACCGAACACCGGGGAGCTGTTTTTT
>-|TRBJ2-5|-|TRBV21-1
CASSHRLRTGETQYF
TGTGCCAGCAGCCATCGCTTAAGGACAGGGGAGACCCAGTACTTC
>TRBD1|TRBJ1-2|-|TRBV27
CASRDRGQENGYTF
TGTGCCAGCAGAGACAGGGGGCAGGAGAATGGCTACACCTTC
>-|TRBJ2-1|-|TRBV7-2
CASSLRGRGDEQFF
TGTGCCAGCAGCTTACGGGGCAGGGGGGATGAGCAGTTCTTC
>TRBD1|TRBJ2-7|-|TRBV7-8
CASSDRQGAHEQYF
TGTGCCAGCAGCGATCGACAGGGGGCCCACGAGCAGTACTTC
>-|TRBJ1-1|few|TRBV12-3/TRBV12-4
CASSFGPGRAFF
TGTGCCAGCAGTTTTGGACCAGGGCGGGCTTTCTTT
>-|TRBJ1-1|-|TRBV2
CASSPPRDLEAFF
TGTGCCAGCAGTCCGCCCCGAGATCTTGAAGCTTTCTTT
>-|TRBJ1-2|once|TRBV6-6
CASSYSGMRDYGYTF
TGTGCCAGCAGTTACTCCGGGATGCGGGACTATGGCTACACCTTC
>-|TRBJ1-2|-|TRBV28
CASSVSTGRVNYGYTF
TGTGCCAGCAGTGTCTCGACCGGGCGGGTAAACTATGGCTACACCTTC
>-|TRBJ2-5|-|TRBV19
CASSLMPGKETQYF
TGTGCCAGTAGTTTAATGCCGGGGAAAGAGACCCAGTACTTC
>TRBD1|TRBJ2-5|-|TRBV7-8
CASSLSRDRTRETQYF
TGTGCCAGCAGCTTATCTCGGGACAGAACCCGAGAGACCCAGTACTTC
>-|TRBJ1-1|-|TRBV11-2
CASSSFTRGTRNTEAFF
TGTGCCAGCAGCTCCTTTACCCGGGGGACGAGGAACACTGAAGCTTTCTTT
>-|TRBJ1-2|few|TRBV7-9
CASSPAGTLYGYTF
TGTGCCAGCAGCCCTGCCGGGACTCTCTATGGCTACACCTTC
>TRBD2|TRBJ2-7|-|TRBV4-1
CASSQGEGLMSYEQYF
TGCGCCAGCAGCCAGGGGGAGGGCTTGATGTCCTACGAGCAGTACTTC
>-|TRBJ1-2|few|TRBV2
CASGASPGYTF
TGTGCCAGCGGGGCGAGTCCTGGCTACACCTTC
>-|TRBJ1-1|-|TRBV28
CASSPQGIPNTEAFF
TGTGCCAGCAGTCCACAGGGAATCCCGAACACTGAAGCTTTCTTT
>-|TRBJ1-1|-|TRBV19
CASLTGNTEAFF
TGTGCCAGTTTAACAGGGAACACTGAAGCTTTCTTT
>TRBD1|TRBJ1-1|-|TRBV7-8
CASSAIGTANTEAFF
TGTGCCAGCAGCGCTATCGGGACAGCAAACACTGAAGCTTTCTTT
>-|TRBJ1-2|-|TRBV6-1
CASSESSGRTNYGYTF
TGTGCCAGCAGCGAATCTAGCGGACGGACTAACTATGGCTACACCTTC
>TRBD1|TRBJ1-1|-|TRBV20-1
CSASVDRGSAFF
TGCAGTGCTAGTGTGGACAGGGGATCAGCTTTCTTT
>-|TRBJ1-5|-|TRBV6-5
CASSPQYSNQPQHF
TGTGCCAGCAGCCCACAGTATAGCAATCAGCCCCAGCATTTT
>TRBD1|TRBJ2-7|-|TRBV4-3
CASSQTLRGPYEQYF
TGCGCCAGCAGCCAAACCCTCAGGGGGCCTTACGAGCAGTACTTC
>TRBD1|TRBJ1-1|few|TRBV12-3/TRBV12-4
CASSYRGNTEAFF
TGTGCCAGCAGTTACAGGGGTAACACTGAAGCTTTCTTT
>-|TRBJ2-3|-|TRBV11-2
CASSPHRSPGSLSTDTQYF
TGTGCCAGCAGCCCCCACCGCTCACCGGGGTCCCTCAGCACAGATACGCAGTATTTT
>-|TRBJ1-6|-|TRBV28
CASKRASYNSPLHF
TGTGCCAGCAAGAGGGCTTCCTATAATTCACCCCTCCACTTT
>TRBD2|TRBJ2-1|once|TRBV6-5
CASSRTSGGFDEQFF
TGTGCCAGCAGTCGGACTAGCGGGGGGTTCGATGAGCAGTTCTTC
>TRBD1|TRBJ2-2|-|TRBV4-1
CASSQYPGTGASLTGELFF
TGCGCCAGCAGCCAGTACCCCGGGACAGGGGCTTCTCTCACCGGGGAGCTGTTTTTT
>TRBD1|TRBJ1-2|-|TRBV9
CASSVKTRTGGGGYTF
TGTGCCAGCAGCGTAAAGACCCGGACAGGGGGTGGTGGCTACACCTTC
>-|TRBJ1-4|-|TRBV5-1
CASSAVGGTNEKLFF
TGCGCCAGCAGCGCGGTAGGTGGAACTAATGAAAAACTGTTTTTT
>-|TRBJ2-5|few|TRBV5-4
CASSFGVEETQYF
TGTGCCAGCAGCTTCGGGGTCGAAGAGACCCAGTACTTC
>TRBD2|TRBJ2-5|-|TRBV29-1
CSVGLAGKTQYF
TGCAGCGTCGGACTAGCGGGGAAGACCCAGTACTTC
>TRBD1|TRBJ1-5|-|TRBV18
CASSPDRAINQPQHF
TGTGCCAGCTCACCCGACAGGGCCATTAATCAGCCCCAGCATTTT
>TRBD1|TRBJ1-2|-|TRBV23-1
CASSKTGMGGYTF
TGCGCCAGCAGCAAGACAGGGATGGGCGGCTACACCTTC